This record looks at one T cell receptor beta chain sequence and its context. Which antigen it targets is not known. No base quality values were provided; no much bigger clone lies one nucleotide off. This specimen comes from a study of cytotoxic CD8 clonotypes in ibrutinib-treated CLL (dated by TCRdb to the early 2020s). About the investigation overall: The cohort had about a dozen relapsed/refractory and roughly 14 treatment-naive patients; 17 were IGHV unmutated. Partial responses were observed in roughly 24 patients and complete responses in 2; after a median follow-up of 68 months, remission was maintained in around 14 patients and progression was observed in roughly twelve. The response samples were drawn at a median of approximately 11 months into treatment, with a range of about 6 to 36 months. An average of 255,043 productive templates and tens of thousands of productive rearrangements was obtained per sample. Of the approximately 87 people in the trial, approximately 26 had longitudinal samples available. Cryopreserved peripheral blood mononuclear cells were obtained prior to treatment, at the time of response, and at either disease progression or sustained remission. Every sample from remission and from progressive disease was obtained while the patients were still on ibrutinib.

As encoded in the germline V gene (reference sequence), CDR1 is GTSNPN while CDR2 is SVGIG. From the cysteine through the phenylalanine, the CDR3 covers 14 amino acids. Of all the DNA, just the CDR3 is kept, 42 bases in frame from base 1. V is pruned by 3 bases and J by 3 bases, leaving 5 bases of the junction without a gene match. Each clonotype received, on average, about 10x coverage in deep resolution sequencing performed on a MiSeq, where the target depth lay between 1 in 1 million and 1 in 200,000 T cells. TCR beta libraries were generated with the immunoSEQ hsTCRB Kit. The authors' analysis ran thus. ImmunoSEQ Data Assistant and ImmunoSEQ Analyzer were used for data analysis, and V, D and J genes were assigned according to IMGT definitions. Clonality, which ranges from 0 to 1, was calculated by subtracting the normalized Shannon entropy of productive rearrangement frequencies from one. Only overrepresented clonotypes making up at least 0.05% of each patient's repertoire were included in the public clonotype analysis. Around 13 age-matched healthy donor repertoires from immuneACCESS were used as controls for clonality. TCRdb stores this immuneACCESS table with in-frame sequences only. Part of the clones is absent; in the studies checked, under half of the shortfall reflects unresolved V genes, and no reason is known for the rest. Clonal size and the V and J genes are those of that table, whereas D and trimming came from the DNA. The sample has 50,000 to 60,000 clones on record, less than 85% of them singletons. Jointly, the top ten make up around 21% of the sample.

Findings and caveats that apply to the study as a whole: Sustained-remission and progressing patients did not have matched sampling times, and lymph node repertoires were not examined. Public clonotypes were found to be uncommon and were observed to contract or remain stable during treatment; the increase in clonality was shown to reflect expansion of private clonotypes at ibrutinib response. At ibrutinib response clonality went up, during sustained remission it held steady, and at progression it dropped back toward baseline. At baseline, clonality was higher than in age-matched healthy donors and showed a strong correlation with circulating CD8+ T-cell counts.

The sample's time point label, decoded: approximately 2 years on ibrutinib. Roughly 1.8 micrograms of genomic DNA were extracted from cryopreserved PBMCs for TCR beta library preparation. High-throughput TCR beta sequencing was performed on longitudinal blood samples from CLL patients receiving ibrutinib monotherapy. Patients were enrolled in a phase 2 open-label single-center ibrutinib monotherapy trial. The sequencing here drew on PBMCs, taken after 24 months of ibrutinib treatment. This receptor chain uses TRBV30 and TRBJ1-1; TRBD1 fits 9 bases in the junction. The sequence came from a human donor with chronic lymphocytic leukemia. The CDR3 here reads CAWRGHRGHTEAFF. The DNA sequence is given as TGTGCCTGGAGGGGGCACAGGGGGCACACTGAAGCTTTCTTT.